The 27 T cell receptor beta chains below were found in one sample sequenced in a study of blood T cell repertoires in COVID-19. The table came from immunoSEQ multiplex PCR; TCRdb's copy has only in-frame clones and leaves some out. The table has 200,000 to 250,000 clones, roughly 88% seen once. The sample was PBMCs or T cells enriched from blood (not recorded which). These receptors were collected from a middle-aged woman with acute COVID-19.

V gene TRBV19 combines with J gene TRBJ1-6; 10 bases agree with TRBD1. Germline trimming cut 3 bases from V and 9 bases from J; bases unmatched to any gene: 5. CDR3 length: 15 amino acids. Germline V gene sequence: CDR1 LNHDA, CDR2 SQIVND (reference sequence). The CDR3 reads CASSIPGQGSSPLHF. Here the CDR3 DNA reads TGTGCCAGTAGTATCCCGGGACAGGGGAGTTCACCCCTCCACTTT.

The genes are TRBV24-1 and TRBJ1-1, with TRBD1 matching over 11 bases. The CDR3 sequence is 15 residues long. The germline gives CDR1 KGHDR, CDR2 SFDVKD. V shed 2 bases and J 4 bases; nucleotides not matched to a gene: 2. Here the CDR3 reads CATSDSGQGATEAFF. The DNA of the CDR3 is TGTGCCACCAGTGATTCCGGACAGGGGGCCACTGAAGCTTTCTTT.

The sample holds one count of this clone. The chain links TRBV7-8 to TRBJ1-1; 9 bases align to TRBD1. The germline CDR1 and CDR2 sequences are SGHVS and FQNEAQ. CDR3 size: 15 residues. The V and J ends lost 4 bases and 3 bases, in that order; junction bases with no gene match: 6. CDR3 DNA sequence: TGTGCCAGCAGCTCCGGGACAGGGCCCCACACTGAAGCTTTCTTT. Its protein product is CASSSGTGPHTEAFF. The full variable domain, its missing parts supplied by reference TRBV7-8 and TRBJ1-1, is GAGVSQSPRYKVAKRGQDVALRCDPISGHVSLFWYQQALGQGPEFLTYFQNEAQLDKSGLPSDRFFAERPEGSVSTLKIQRTQQEDSAVYLCASSSGTGPHTEAFFGQGTRLTVV.

J is TRBJ1-5 and V is TRBV13; 9 bases are shared with TRBD1. With 2 bases clipped from V and 4 bases from J, the junction kept 3 bases outside the gene matches. Looked up from germline, CDR1 is PRHDT and CDR2 is FYEKMQ (reference sequence). There are 15 residues in the CDR3. CDR3 region: CASSLMGTGNQPQHF. The CDR3 DNA is TGTGCCAGCAGCTTAATGGGGACAGGGAATCAGCCCCAGCATTTT.

V and J are TRBV11-2 and TRBJ2-7; 7 bases align to TRBD1. Germline V gives CDR1 SGHAT, CDR2 FQNNGV. This CDR3 is 13 amino acids long. J was trimmed by 4 bases and V by 3 bases; bases with no gene match: 3. The CDR3 loop is CASSFRQGYEQYF. The CDR3 region has the DNA TGTGCCAGCAGCTTTAGACAGGGTTACGAGCAGTACTTC.

The chain is built from TRBV20-1 and TRBJ2-6; 9 bases map to TRBD1. From germline, CDR1 is DFQATT and CDR2 SNEGSKA (reference sequence). V lost 3 bases to trimming and J lost 0 bases; unmatched junction nucleotides: 6. This CDR3 region has 17 residues. CDR3 region: CSASRGQGSSGANVLTF. In DNA, the CDR3 is TGCAGTGCTAGTAGGGGACAGGGTAGCTCTGGGGCCAACGTCCTGACTTTC.

The V gene is TRBV4-1, the J gene TRBJ1-1, with D hard to call. Per germline, CDR1 MGHRA and CDR2 YSYEKL. Trimming left V 4 bases short and J 5 bases short, with 14 bases between. This CDR3 comprises 14 residues. The CDR3 region has the DNA TGCGCCAGCAGCCCCGGGATCGAGCGGACTGAAGCTTTCTTT. As protein: CASSPGIERTEAFF.

In nucleotides, the CDR3 is TGTGCCAGCAGCTTCGGCAGTAGGGGGCTTGGTTATACTGAAGCTTTCTTT. It codes for CASSFGSRGLGYTEAFF. The gene calls are TRBV7-9 and TRBJ1-1, with 7 bases identical to TRBD1. This CDR3 contains 17 residues. From germline, CDR1 is SEHNR and CDR2 FQNEAQ (reference sequence). The trim removed 3 bases at V and 5 bases at J, leaving 15 bases unmatched. Looking up the rest from reference TRBV7-9 and TRBJ1-1 gives the full variable domain: DTGVSQNPRHKITKRGQNVTFRCDPISEHNRLYWYRQTLGQGPEFLTYFQNEAQLEKSRLLSDRFSAERPKGSFSTLEIQRTEQGDSAMYLCASSFGSRGLGYTEAFFGQGTRLTVV.

The chain has TRBV3-1 (or the pseudogene TRBV3-2) and TRBJ2-1, with TRBD2 matching over 14 bases. The CDR3 is 18 amino acids. Germline CDR1 reads LGHDT; CDR2 reads YNNKEL (reference sequence). Unmatched junction bases numbered 8, after V lost 2 bases and J lost 5 bases. This chain's CDR3 is CASSQSRLAGGPDNEQFF. The CDR3 DNA sequence: TGTGCCAGCAGCCAATCGCGACTAGCGGGGGGGCCCGACAATGAGCAGTTCTTC.

The chain employs TRBV4-1 and TRBJ1-1, with D possibly being TRBD1 (6 bases). This CDR3 comprises 18 residues. Looked up from germline, CDR1 is MGHRA and CDR2 is YSYEKL. The V gene lost 3 bases and the J gene lost 4 bases, with 24 bases spanning the gap. This chain's CDR3 is CASSHQSRGSILSTEAFF. CDR3 sequence (DNA): TGCGCCAGCAGCCACCAATCCAGGGGATCGATATTGAGCACTGAAGCTTTCTTT.

The chain has TRBV2 and TRBJ2-2; possibly TRBD2 for D (6 bases). Germline CDR1 SNHLY, CDR2 FYNNEI. Deletions cut 5 bases from V and 4 bases from J, with 17 bases between. The CDR3 is 16 residues long. CDR3 nucleotides: TGTGCCAGCAGTTCCCGGGTAGGGAGGTCCACCGGGGAGCTGTTTTTT. Its translation: CASSSRVGRSTGELFF.

This chain uses TRBV5-8 with TRBJ1-3; TRBD1 is a possible D gene (5 bases). Trimming took 1 base from V and 4 from J, leaving 12 bases between them. The germline CDR1 and CDR2 sequences are SGHTS and YDEGEE. CDR3 length: 15 residues. CDR3 amino acids: CASSLSSAGGNTIYF. CDR3 coding DNA: TGTGCCAGCAGCTTGTCGTCGGCAGGGGGAAACACCATATATTTT.

The chain has TRBV30 and TRBJ1-1; weak D call: TRBD1 (6 bases). Trimming took off 7 bases at V and 3 bases at J, with 15 bases between the two ends. Per germline, CDR1 GTSNPN and CDR2 SVGIG (reference sequence). The CDR3 runs to 13 residues. The CDR3 region is CAFNRAKDTEAFF. The CDR3 region has the DNA TGTGCCTTCAACAGGGCCAAGGACACTGAAGCTTTCTTT. Filled out from reference TRBV30 and TRBJ1-1, the complete variable domain reads SQTIHQWPATLVQPVGSPLSLECTVEGTSNPNLYWYRQAAGRGLQLLFYSVGIGQISSEVPQNLSASRPQDRQFILSSKKLLLSDSGFYLCAFNRAKDTEAFFGQGTRLTVV.

This chain joins TRBV5-1 and TRBJ2-3; 10 bases are shared with TRBD2. This CDR3 is 16 amino acids long. Germline values: CDR1 SGHRS, CDR2 YFSETQ. J gave up 6 bases and V 0 bases, and 7 bases lay outside the gene matches. CDR3 in DNA: TGCGCCAGCAGCTTGGGGACTAGCGGTCCCTTCGATACGCAGTATTTT. Translating it yields CASSLGTSGPFDTQYF.

This clone was seen once. This sequence joins TRBV6-1 and TRBJ1-4; D is undetermined. The CDR3 runs 16 residues. The germline CDR1 and CDR2 sequences are MNHNS and SASEGT. V was trimmed by 2 bases and J by 8 bases, leaving 18 bases between them. CDR3 amino acids: CASSERGRSQVEKLFF. The CDR3 DNA sequence: TGTGCCAGCAGTGAAAGAGGGAGGTCTCAAGTGGAAAAACTGTTTTTT.

V and J are TRBV6-5 and TRBJ1-2; a weak D match, TRBD1 (6 bases). V was shortened by 0 bases and J by 6 bases, with 14 bases between the two germline ends. CDR1 is MNHEY, CDR2 SVGAGI, per germline. The CDR3 loop spans 15 amino acids. Here the CDR3 DNA reads TGTGCCAGCAGTTACTCGTTTACAGGGTCAGATGGCTACACCTTC. It translates to CASSYSFTGSDGYTF.

The table lists this clone with a few counts. V gene TRBV20-1 combines with J gene TRBJ1-5; D ambiguous. V gave up 3 bases and J gave up 4 bases, with 13 bases separating them. This CDR3 has 14 amino acids. Germline V gene lookup returns CDR1 DFQATT and CDR2 SNEGSKA (reference sequence). The CDR3 sequence is CSASIPTGNQPQHF. The CDR3 DNA reads as TGCAGTGCTAGTATCCCAACCGGGAATCAGCCCCAGCATTTT.

The genes are TRBV7-9 and TRBJ2-2, with D possibly TRBD2 on 6 matching bases. The CDR3 is made up of 16 amino acids. Trimming took 1 base from V and 0 from J, leaving 9 bases between them. Germline CDR1 is SEHNR and CDR2 is FQNEAQ (reference sequence). This chain's CDR3 is CASSLVLATNTGELFF. CDR3 DNA sequence: TGTGCCAGCAGCTTAGTCCTAGCGACGAACACCGGGGAGCTGTTTTTT.

The chain combines TRBV19 with TRBJ1-1; 7 positions agree with TRBD1. From germline, CDR1 is LNHDA and CDR2 SQIVND (reference sequence). The CDR3 extends over 12 amino acids. Trimming took 7 bases from V and 6 from J; bases not matched to a gene: 5. The CDR3 DNA reads as TGTGCCAGTAACAGGGGAGACTCTGAAGCTTTCTTT. Protein sequence: CASNRGDSEAFF.

This rearrangement joins TRBV11-1 to TRBJ1-1; D is possibly TRBD1 (5 bases). Germline-derived CDR1 and CDR2 are SGHAT and FQDESV (reference sequence). The CDR3 sequence is 15 residues long. V gave up 6 bases and J gave up 3 bases, with 17 bases separating them. Here the CDR3 reads CASSPRRGKDTEAFF. CDR3 DNA sequence: TGTGCCAGCAGTCCCCGCCGGGGGAAGGACACTGAAGCTTTCTTT.

This clone has a single count. This chain uses TRBV12-3 or TRBV12-4 with TRBJ2-1; D is perhaps TRBD2 (5 bases). This CDR3 comprises 12 residues. Deletions cut 6 bases from V and 7 bases from J, with 10 bases between. The CDR3 sequence: CASRPSGNEQFF. The DNA for the CDR3 is TGTGCCAGCAGACCATCGGGGAATGAGCAGTTCTTC.

The gene calls are TRBV7-3 and TRBJ2-3, with 8 bases that match TRBD1. The CDR3 has 16 amino acids. Germline assignment: CDR1 SGHTA and CDR2 FQGTGA. V dropped 5 bases and J dropped 3; count of bases not matched to a gene: 10. In nucleotides, the CDR3 is TGTGCCAGCAGCAAAGACGGGACAGGAACTACAGATACGCAGTATTTT. Its translation is CASSKDGTGTTDTQYF.

This chain uses TRBV6-4 with TRBJ1-6; 9 nucleotides agree with TRBD1. CDR1 is MRHNA, CDR2 SNTAGT, per germline. CDR3 length: 15 amino acids. V shed 4 bases, J shed 5 bases, and the junction held 3 bases outside the gene matches. CDR3: CASSGGQGHNSPLHF. For the CDR3, the DNA is TGTGCCAGCAGTGGAGGACAGGGGCATAATTCACCCCTCCACTTT.

The V call is TRBV3-1 (or the pseudogene TRBV3-2), the J call TRBJ2-5; D is perhaps TRBD2 (6 bases). The V end was cut by 2 bases, the J end by 0 bases, with 13 bases between. This CDR3 comprises 16 residues. The germline V gene encodes CDR1 LGHDT and CDR2 YNNKEL (reference sequence). The CDR3 reads CASSQILAGYQETQYF. The CDR3 nucleotides read TGTGCCAGCAGCCAAATCCTCGCGGGGTACCAAGAGACCCAGTACTTC.

This clone turned up a few times. The chain carries TRBV2 and TRBJ2-7; the match to TRBD1 covers 11 bases. The V gene end was trimmed by 5 bases and the J gene end by 3 bases; junction bases not matched to a gene: 15. CDR1 is SNHLY and CDR2 is FYNNEI in the germline V gene. This CDR3 has 18 amino acids. Here the CDR3 DNA reads TGTGCCAGCAGTCGGGACAGGGGGACGCCCACCCTAATCTACGAGCAGTACGTC. Translating it yields CASSRDRGTPTLIYEQYV.

This rearrangement joins TRBV3-1 (or the pseudogene TRBV3-2) to TRBJ2-3; 13 bases agree with TRBD2. The CDR3 totals 15 residues. The ends lost 4 bases at V and 4 bases at J; junction bases unmatched: 2. Germline V gene data show CDR1 as LGHDT and CDR2 as YNNKEL (reference sequence). CDR3 in amino acids: CASSLLAGGADTQYF. The CDR3 DNA is TGTGCCAGCAGCCTACTAGCGGGGGGGGCAGATACGCAGTATTTT.

This clone was seen a handful of times. This chain uses TRBV9 with TRBJ1-2; no definite D call. Deletions cut 0 bases from V and 4 bases from J, with 13 bases between. The CDR3 sequence is 15 residues long. The germline V gene encodes CDR1 SGDLS and CDR2 YYNGEE. The CDR3 protein is CASSVATEGSYGYTF. CDR3 DNA: TGTGCCAGCAGCGTAGCTACCGAGGGATCCTATGGCTACACCTTC.